This paragraph reports one T cell receptor beta chain. This sample is drawn from a study of OX40 agonist ivuxolimab in advanced cancers. This CDR3 region has 16 residues. The V end was cut by 2 bases, the J end by 2 bases, with 14 bases between. Germline CDR1 SGHTA, CDR2 FQGTGA. Clones were sequenced by immunoSEQ multiplex PCR, and TCRdb holds only the in-frame ones, with some missing. The sample holds under 90,000 clones; about 93% are singletons and the top ten take roughly an eighth. The chain is built from TRBV7-3 and TRBJ2-3; the D is unclear. This TCR was recovered from an adult with an advanced solid tumor such as melanoma, head and neck, liver or kidney cancer. The sample in question was CD4+ or CD8+ T cells sorted from blood, obtained in a trial of the OX40 agonist ivuxolimab. The CDR3: CASSLYGSEVTDTQYF. In DNA, the CDR3 is TGTGCCAGCAGCTTATACGGTAGTGAGGTCACAGATACGCAGTATTTT. The full variable domain, its missing parts supplied by reference TRBV7-3 and TRBJ2-3, is GAGVSQTPSNKVTEKGKYVELRCDPISGHTALYWYRQSLGQGPEFLIYFQGTGAADDSGLPNDRFFAVRPEGSVSTLKIQRTERGDSAVYLCASSLYGSEVTDTQYFGPGTRLTVL.